One and the same sample provided the 23 T cell receptor beta chains below, sequenced in a study of identical twins (dated by TCRdb to the mid-2010s). Library creation used 5' RACE. Sequencer: Illumina HiSeq 2000. The public sequencing data were trimmed at Q25 with fastp and processed into clonotypes with MiXCR by TCRdb, which kept only in-frame beta chains. Every entry covers one CDR3 protein and lists the most common genes and DNA from its rows. The sample includes some 590,000 distinct CDR3 sequences, with roughly 9.9% observed a single time. The top ten hold roughly 3.2% of the sample. These same records also appear under a second study, on yellow fever vaccine responses in identical twins.

The material sequenced was PBMCs. These receptors all stem from a woman between 18 and 29 years old in good health.

This clonotype was seen a few times. This chain connects TRBV5-1 to TRBJ2-3; TRBD2 might be the D (5 bases). CDR3 size: 16 residues. Germline CDR1 is SGHRS and CDR2 is YFSETQ. Trimming took 3 bases from V and 2 from J, leaving 16 bases between them. For the CDR3, the DNA is TGCGCCAGCAGCTGGTCTGGCGGGCATTACACAGATACGCAGTATTTT. Translating it yields CASSWSGGHYTDTQYF.

This clonotype was recorded a few times. The V and J genes are TRBV18 and TRBJ2-1; no reliable D call. Germline V lookup: CDR1 KGHSH, CDR2 LQKENI. V was shortened by 0 bases and J by 5 bases, with 17 bases between the two germline ends. This CDR3 comprises 17 residues. The CDR3 DNA sequence: TGTGCCAGCTCACCACCAGGCTTAGGACGCTTCGACAATGAGCAGTTCTTC. This translates into CASSPPGLGRFDNEQFF. Combining the CDR3 with reference TRBV18 and TRBJ2-1 gives the whole variable domain NAGVMQNPRHLVRRRGQEARLRCSPMKGHSHVYWYRQLPEEGLKFMVYLQKENIIDESGMPKERFSAEFPKEGPSILRIQQVVRGDSAAYFCASSPPGLGRFDNEQFFGPGTRLTVL.

The V call is TRBV7-9, the J call TRBJ1-4, with TRBD1 identical over 9 bases. V trimming: 5 bases; J trimming: 7 bases; junction bases outside the gene matches: 2. From germline, CDR1 is SEHNR and CDR2 FQNEAQ (reference sequence). This CDR3 has 13 residues. The CDR3 DNA follows: TGTGCCAGCAGCCGGGGACAGGGTGAAAAACTGTTTTTT. Its translation: CASSRGQGEKLFF.

This clonotype turned up a few times. J is TRBJ1-6 and V is TRBV4-3; D unresolved. Trimming left V 0 bases short and J 4 bases short, with 16 bases between. The germline gives CDR1 LGHNA, CDR2 YSLEER. CDR3 length equals 18 residues. The DNA for the CDR3 is TGCGCCAGCAGCCAAGACCCGCCGGGGAGTAATTATAATTCACCCCTCCACTTT. This sequence encodes CASSQDPPGSNYNSPLHF.

This clonotype was counted ten times or more. The chain uses TRBV12-3 or TRBV12-4 and TRBJ2-7; tentative D call: TRBD1 (8 bases). The ends were cut back, 4 bases at V and 1 base at J, with 17 bases in the middle. This CDR3 spans 16 amino acids. The CDR3 DNA reads as TGTGCCAGCAGTTCGGAAGACAGGGGAGGGTCCTACGAGCAGTACTTC. Protein: CASSSEDRGGSYEQYF.

About this clonotype: The germline gene is not matched at one end of the junction; a read error may be the cause. J is TRBJ2-6 and V is TRBV27, with a tentative D call TRBD1 (6 bases). Per the germline V gene, CDR1 is MNHEY and CDR2 is SMNVEV (reference sequence). The CDR3 is 17 amino acids. The CDR3 bases are TGTGCCAGCAGGAGACTGGGGGCTAGCTCTGGGGCCAACGTCCTGACGTTC. The encoded protein is CASRRLGASSGANVLTF. Complete variable domain (other parts from reference TRBV27 and TRBJ2-6): EAQVTQNPRYLITVTGKKLTVTCSQNMNHEYMSWYRQDPGLGLRQIYYSMNVEVTDKGDVPEGYKVSRKEKRNFPLILESPSPNQTSLYFCASRRLGASSGANVLTFGAGSRLTVL.

This clonotype showed up just a few times. The gene calls are TRBV20-1 and TRBJ2-3; no clear D gene. Germline V gene sequence: CDR1 DFQATT, CDR2 SNEGSKA (reference sequence). This CDR3 is built from 13 residues. Trimming removed 3 bases at V and 2 bases at J, with 9 bases between. CDR3 sequence (DNA): TGCAGTGCTAGGGGCGCAAACACAGATACGCAGTATTTT. Encoded protein: CSARGANTDTQYF.

This clonotype has a count of ten or more. This sequence joins TRBV20-1 and TRBJ2-7, with 9 bases identical to TRBD1. V lost 6 bases to trimming and J lost 4 bases; unmatched junction nucleotides: 7. CDR1 is DFQATT, CDR2 SNEGSKA, per germline (reference sequence). The CDR3 contains 13 residues. The CDR3 sequence is CSAFGQGKYEQYF. The DNA for the CDR3 is TGCAGTGCCTTCGGACAGGGGAAGTACGAGCAGTACTTC.

The rearrangement uses TRBV19 and TRBJ2-4; D may be TRBD1 (5 bases). Trimming removed 7 bases at V and 8 bases at J, with 15 bases between. The CDR3 has 13 residues. Germline CDR1 reads LNHDA; CDR2 reads SQIVND (reference sequence). CDR3 DNA sequence: TGTGCCAGTATTGGCAGGGTGGGCGACATTCAGTACTTC. It codes for CASIGRVGDIQYF.

This clonotype was seen ten or more times. V is TRBV5-1 and J is TRBJ2-3, with a possible D match to TRBD1 (6 bases). Germline CDR1 reads SGHRS; CDR2 reads YFSETQ. This CDR3 region has 13 residues. Trimming stripped 5 bases from V and 12 bases from J, with 19 bases between. The CDR3 is CASRESPGQEQYF. In DNA, the CDR3 is TGCGCCAGCAGGGAATCGCCGGGACAAGAACAGTATTTT. The complete variable domain, with remaining parts taken from reference TRBV5-1 and TRBJ2-3, reads KAGVTQTPRYLIKTRGQQVTLSCSPISGHRSVSWYQQTPGQGLQFLFEYFSETQRNKGNFPGRFSGRQFSNSRSEMNVSTLELGDSALYLCASRESPGQEQYFGPGTRLTVL.

This clonotype was counted only a few times. V and J are TRBV27 and TRBJ1-6; 10 bases agree with TRBD1. Germline CDR1 and CDR2: MNHEY and SMNVEV (reference sequence). There are 15 residues in the CDR3. J gave up 10 bases and V 6 bases, and 9 bases lay outside the gene matches. The CDR3 loop reads CASSSRQGAKSPLHF. CDR3 coding DNA: TGTGCCAGCAGCTCTAGACAGGGGGCAAAATCACCCCTCCACTTT.

This clonotype turned up a few times. The chain has TRBV28 and TRBJ2-7; 11 bases match TRBD1. The CDR3 has 16 amino acids. With 6 bases clipped from V and 7 bases from J, the junction kept 14 bases outside the gene matches. The germline CDR1 and CDR2 sequences are MDHEN and SYDVKM. CDR3 sequence reads: CASSRRRTGGTGEQYF. DNA for the CDR3: TGTGCCAGCAGCCGCCGAAGGACAGGGGGCACGGGGGAGCAGTACTTC.

This clonotype was counted at least ten times. The chain recombines TRBV19 with TRBJ1-4; unclear D gene. The V and J ends lost 6 bases and 7 bases respectively, with 15 bases between them. Germline CDR1 is LNHDA and CDR2 is SQIVND (reference sequence). The CDR3 covers 14 residues. DNA of the CDR3: TGTGCCAGTAGGAAGACTTCTGGCCGTGAAAAACTGTTTTTT. Translation: CASRKTSGREKLFF.

The CDR3 loop reads CASRVLAGARTSYEQYF. Here the CDR3 DNA reads TGTGCCAGCAGGGTTCTAGCGGGAGCGAGAACATCCTACGAGCAGTACTTC. V and J are TRBV11-3 and TRBJ2-7, with TRBD2 matching 10 bases. The CDR3 runs to 17 residues. V was pared by 6 bases and J by 1 base, with 12 bases of the junction left unmatched. CDR1 and CDR2 (germline): SGHNT, YENEEA.

In its sample, this clonotype was seen a few times. At one end, the junction sequence differs from germline, possibly due to a read error. The chain links TRBV7-7 to TRBJ2-7; D is possibly TRBD1 (6 bases). There are 13 residues in the CDR3. The germline gives CDR1 SSHAT, CDR2 FNYEAQ (reference sequence). CDR3 sequence: CASSAEGVGEQYF. The CDR3 region has the DNA TGTGCTAGCAGCGCCGAGGGGGTCGGCGAGCAGTACTTC.

This clonotype was detected many times. J is TRBJ2-7 and V is TRBV5-1; D is tentatively TRBD1 or TRBD2 (6 bases each). The ends were cut back, 0 bases at V and 5 bases at J, with 12 bases in the middle. Germline CDR1 SGHRS, CDR2 YFSETQ. This CDR3 has 14 amino acids. This CDR3 is CASSLGSGANEQYF. CDR3 sequence (DNA): TGCGCCAGCAGCTTGGGGTCGGGGGCGAACGAGCAGTACTTC.

This clonotype was seen only a few times. The V gene is TRBV9, the J gene TRBJ1-2; 9 bases align to TRBD1. This CDR3 comprises 14 residues. With 2 bases clipped from V and 7 bases from J, the junction kept 6 bases outside the gene matches. Germline V lookup: CDR1 SGDLS, CDR2 YYNGEE. This chain's CDR3 is CASSVGGTGIGYTF. The DNA of the CDR3 is TGTGCCAGCAGCGTGGGGGGGACAGGGATTGGCTACACCTTC.

The table lists this clonotype with a few counts. The chain links TRBV3-1 to TRBJ2-5, with a possible D match to TRBD1 (7 bases). The CDR3 runs 17 residues. The ends were cut back, 0 bases at V and 0 bases at J, with 14 bases in the middle. The germline CDR1 and CDR2 sequences are LGHDT and YNNKEL (reference sequence). The DNA of the CDR3 is TGTGCCAGCAGCCAAGATGGAGGGGGCGTGTACCAAGAGACCCAGTACTTC. Translated: CASSQDGGGVYQETQYF.

This chain links TRBV29-1 with TRBJ2-3; 8 bases are a match to TRBD2. The ends lost 4 bases at V and 0 bases at J; junction bases unmatched: 12. In germline, CDR1 is SQVTM, CDR2 ANQGSEA. The CDR3 contains 17 residues. CDR3 nucleotide sequence: TGCAGCGTTGTCGCGGGTTGGGTAGCGGGGAGCACAGATACGCAGTATTTT. Translated: CSVVAGWVAGSTDTQYF.

This clonotype has ten or more counts. The rearrangement uses TRBV3-1 and TRBJ2-3; 7 bases are a match to TRBD2. This CDR3 has 16 residues. Germline V gives CDR1 LGHDT, CDR2 YNNKEL (reference sequence). The V segment lost 7 bases and the J segment 0 bases; nucleotides outside the gene matches: 10. CDR3 nucleotides: TGTGCCAGCACCGGAGGCGCGGGGGAAAGCACAGATACGCAGTATTTT. It specifies CASTGGAGESTDTQYF.

J is TRBJ1-4 and V is TRBV25-1; D gene ambiguous. The V and J ends lost 1 base and 13 bases respectively, with 10 bases between them. This CDR3 comprises 12 residues. Germline-derived CDR1 and CDR2 are MGHDK and SYGVNS. CDR3 amino acids: CASSESARGLFF. The CDR3 DNA is TGTGCCAGCAGTGAATCAGCCCGAGGACTGTTTTTT.

This clonotype showed up many times. V and J are TRBV6-5 and TRBJ2-1; 7 bases fit TRBD1. In germline, CDR1 is MNHEY, CDR2 SVGAGI. This CDR3 comprises 12 residues. Losses at the gene ends were 6 bases for V and 11 bases for J; bases not matched to a gene: 7. The CDR3 here is CASSSLTGQQFF. The CDR3 coding sequence is TGTGCCAGCAGCTCCCTGACAGGGCAGCAGTTCTTC.

This chain joins TRBV2 and TRBJ2-2; maybe TRBD2 (6 bases). The germline gives CDR1 SNHLY, CDR2 FYNNEI. V was cut by 7 bases and J by 12 bases, with 15 bases left in between. The CDR3 length is 12 residues. CDR3 in amino acids: CASIASDRQLFF. The CDR3 DNA reads TGTGCCAGCATAGCTAGCGACCGGCAGCTGTTTTTT. The full variable domain, rest sourced from reference TRBV2 and TRBJ2-2, is EPEVTQTPSHQVTQMGQEVILRCVPISNHLYFYWYRQILGQKVEFLVSFYNNEISEKSEIFDDQFSVERPDGSNFTLKIRSTKLEDSAMYFCASIASDRQLFFGEGSRLTVL.